One and the same sample provided the 14 T cell receptor beta chains below, sequenced in a study of beta chain features in type 1 diabetes. Study-wide results and limits: All four CD4+ subsets of Type 1 diabetes patients contained TCRB CDR3s that were moderately but significantly shorter.

Since all of the isolated RNA was reverse transcribed, expressed TCRB transcripts were what got sequenced. Some clones are missing from TCRdb's copy, which holds only in-frame ones; the method was immunoSEQ multiplex PCR. Among around 600,000 clones listed, roughly 12% were seen once. Antigens of these TCRs are unknown. The specimen was naive CD4+ T cells from blood. The receptors originated from a man aged 30-40 years with type 1 diabetes.

This clone was seen a handful of times. J is TRBJ2-1 and V is TRBV29-1, with D perhaps being TRBD1 or TRBD2 (7 bases each). CDR3 size: 15 residues. Per germline, CDR1 SQVTM and CDR2 ANQGSEA. The V gene lost 7 bases and the J gene lost 2 bases, with 18 bases spanning the gap. Here the CDR3 reads CSARSGTETYNEQFF. DNA for the CDR3: TGCAGCGCCCGAAGCGGGACAGAGACCTACAATGAGCAGTTCTTC.

The chain recombines TRBV4-3 with TRBJ1-2; no reliable D call. Germline lookup yields CDR1 LGHNA and CDR2 YSLEER. V was clipped by 0 bases and J by 0 bases, with 11 bases between them. The CDR3 contains 16 residues. In nucleotides, the CDR3 is TGCGCCAGCAGCCAAGATTCGGGGTCTGCTAACTATGGCTACACCTTC. Protein: CASSQDSGSANYGYTF.

The CDR3 DNA is TGTGCCAGCAGTGGCCGACAGGGAGACGGCTACAATGAGCAGTTCTTC. Amino acids: CASSGRQGDGYNEQFF. This chain joins TRBV6-6 and TRBJ2-1; TRBD1 matches at 7 bases. The CDR3 has 16 residues. The V and J ends lost 5 bases and 3 bases, in that order; junction bases with no gene match: 10. From germline, CDR1 is MNHNY and CDR2 SVGAGI (reference sequence).

Only a few counts were recorded for this clone. The chain combines TRBV2 with TRBJ2-3; D perhaps matches TRBD1 (5 bases). V lost 7 bases and J 14 bases, leaving 16 bases between the germline ends. Germline-derived CDR1 and CDR2 are SNHLY and FYNNEI. The CDR3 contains 11 residues. The CDR3 nucleotides read TGTGCCAGCATTAGGGGTCGCGACTCGTATTTT. Protein: CASIRGRDSYF.

This clone has a handful of counts. The genes are TRBV30 and TRBJ2-1; 7 bases fit TRBD1. Trimming removed 4 bases from V and 2 bases from J; junction bases left unmatched: 8. The CDR3 has 15 residues. Germline values: CDR1 GTSNPN, CDR2 SVGIG (reference sequence). The CDR3 DNA is TGTGCCTGGATGAAGAGACAGGGTGCCTACAATGAGCAGTTCTTC. Encoded protein: CAWMKRQGAYNEQFF. Full variable domain (missing parts from reference TRBV30 and TRBJ2-1): SQTIHQWPATLVQPVGSPLSLECTVEGTSNPNLYWYRQAAGRGLQLLFYSVGIGQISSEVPQNLSASRPQDRQFILSSKKLLLSDSGFYLCAWMKRQGAYNEQFFGPGTRLTVL.

The chain is built from TRBV5-1 and TRBJ1-2, with TRBD1 matching over 7 bases. V was pared by 4 bases and J by 4 bases, with 7 bases of the junction left unmatched. Germline V lookup: CDR1 SGHRS, CDR2 YFSETQ. The length of the CDR3 is 14 residues. CDR3 DNA: TGCGCCAGCAGCCCCGGACAGGAACTCTATGGCTACACCTTC. This gives the protein CASSPGQELYGYTF.

On this clone: This could be a read error, since a much larger clone is one nucleotide away. The chain carries TRBV7-2 and TRBJ2-2; 7 nucleotides align to TRBD1. Per the germline V gene, CDR1 is SGHTA and CDR2 is FQGNSA. There are 16 residues in the CDR3. The junction had 7 bases not matched to a gene; V was cut back by 6 bases and J by 0 bases. The chain's CDR3 is CASRRQGAANTGELFF. In DNA form, the CDR3 reads TGTGCCAGCAGACGACAGGGCGCTGCGAACACCGGGGAGCTGTTTTTT.

The genes are TRBV5-1 and TRBJ2-3; 9 nucleotides match TRBD1. Per the germline V gene, CDR1 is SGHRS and CDR2 is YFSETQ. The CDR3 consists of 15 residues. Trimming took 4 bases from V and 3 from J; bases not matched to a gene: 6. The CDR3 region is CASSRPGQGTDTQYF. Here the CDR3 DNA reads TGCGCCAGCAGCCGACCGGGACAGGGAACAGATACGCAGTATTTT.

V and J are TRBV4-2 and TRBJ2-5, with 7 bases identical to TRBD1. CDR3 size: 16 residues. The V gene's germline CDR1 is LGHNA and CDR2 YNFKEQ. The J segment lost 4 bases and the V segment lost 4 bases, leaving 12 bases of the junction unmatched. Here the CDR3 reads CASSRENRGYRETQYF. CDR3 sequence (DNA): TGTGCCAGCAGCCGCGAAAACAGGGGATACAGAGAGACCCAGTACTTC.

The chain joins TRBV5-6 to TRBJ2-7; 7 positions match TRBD1. This CDR3 region has 13 residues. J gave up 1 base and V 7 bases, and 5 bases lay outside the gene matches. Germline V lookup: CDR1 SGHDT, CDR2 YYEEEE. CDR3 in amino acids: CASGRDSSYEQYF. CDR3 nucleotide sequence: TGTGCCAGCGGCCGGGACAGTTCCTACGAGCAGTACTTC.

The gene calls are TRBV19 and TRBJ1-2, with 7 nucleotides matching TRBD1. The CDR3 length is 14 residues. Per the germline V gene, CDR1 is LNHDA and CDR2 is SQIVND (reference sequence). Germline trimming cut 4 bases from V and 4 bases from J; bases unmatched to any gene: 6. The CDR3, as DNA: TGTGCCAGTAGTACAATGACAGGGCCCTATGGCTACACCTTC. Translation: CASSTMTGPYGYTF.

This sequence joins TRBV7-9 and TRBJ1-5, with 10 bases matching TRBD1. V lost 5 bases, J lost 7 bases, and 8 bases stayed unmatched. CDR1 SEHNR and CDR2 FQNEAQ come from the germline V gene (reference sequence). CDR3 length: 15 amino acids. The chain's CDR3 is CASSRTGGGGQPQHF. The CDR3 nucleotides read TGTGCCAGCAGCCGGACAGGGGGAGGCGGACAGCCCCAGCATTTT.

This clone was observed a handful of times. This rearrangement joins TRBV29-1 to TRBJ2-3; D possibly matches TRBD1 or TRBD2 (5 bases each). The CDR3 consists of 14 residues. Trimming shortened V by 5 bases and J by 7 bases, and 19 bases separated the two germline ends. Germline V lookup: CDR1 SQVTM, CDR2 ANQGSEA. CDR3 nucleotide sequence: TGCAGCGTTACCTACCCCCCGGGGCGGTATACGCAGTATTTT. Protein: CSVTYPPGRYTQYF.

The chain employs TRBV18 and TRBJ1-4, with a weak D call TRBD1 (5 bases). The V end was cut by 6 bases, the J end by 0 bases, with 11 bases between. Per the germline V gene, CDR1 is KGHSH and CDR2 is LQKENI. The CDR3 totals 15 residues. The chain's CDR3 is CASSLTGPTNEKLFF. CDR3 in DNA: TGTGCCAGCTCTCTTACAGGACCAACTAATGAAAAACTGTTTTTT.